This entry lists 27 T cell receptor beta chains sequenced from one sample in a study of blood T cell repertoires in COVID-19. Sequencing used immunoSEQ multiplex PCR; TCRdb keeps in-frame clones, though not all of them. The table shows 90,000 to 150,000 clones, with 85% occurring only once. Sequencing input: peripheral blood. These receptors were collected from a man at least 80 years old with acute or convalescent COVID-19.

This clone has more than one count but fewer than ten. The chain uses TRBV11-2 and TRBJ1-2, with 9 bases lining up with TRBD1. The germline CDR1 and CDR2 sequences are SGHAT and FQNNGV. The CDR3 has 13 residues. J was trimmed by 7 bases and V by 5 bases; bases with no gene match: 5. The CDR3 coding sequence is TGTGCCAGCAGCCCTACAGGGGGCTTTGGCTACACCTTC. As protein: CASSPTGGFGYTF. The full variable domain, rest sourced from reference TRBV11-2 and TRBJ1-2, is EAGVAQSPRYKIIEKRQSVAFWCNPISGHATLYWYQQILGQGPKLLIQFQNNGVVDDSQLPKDRFSAERLKGVDSTLKIQPAKLEDSAVYLCASSPTGGFGYTFGSGTRLTVV.

This chain uses TRBV18 with TRBJ1-3, with TRBD1 as a possible D gene (6 bases). The V gene lost 3 bases and the J gene lost 4 bases, with 13 bases spanning the gap. Per germline, CDR1 KGHSH and CDR2 LQKENI. The length of the CDR3 is 15 residues. CDR3 DNA sequence: TGTGCCAGCTCACCTACGGCAGGGGAAGGAAACACCATATATTTT. Translated, it gives CASSPTAGEGNTIYF.

The chain uses TRBV19 and TRBJ1-5; 7 bases match TRBD1. The CDR3 consists of 15 residues. After removal of 4 bases from V and 3 bases from J, the junction contained 6 bases not matched to a gene. Germline V lookup: CDR1 LNHDA, CDR2 SQIVND (reference sequence). The CDR3 DNA reads as TGTGCCAGTAGTACGGGGACAGCCTCCAATCAGCCCCAGCATTTT. Translation: CASSTGTASNQPQHF.

The chain carries TRBV2 and TRBJ1-1, with D possibly being TRBD1 (6 bases). Germline V gene data show CDR1 as SNHLY and CDR2 as FYNNEI. The CDR3 has 13 residues. The V gene lost 9 bases and the J gene lost 8 bases, with 19 bases spanning the gap. CDR3 in amino acids: CASTRDTPAEAFF. In nucleotides, the CDR3 is TGTGCCAGTACCCGGGACACCCCAGCGGAAGCTTTCTTT.

The rearrangement uses TRBV20-1 and TRBJ2-3; TRBD2 matches 12 bases. The CDR3 contains 16 residues. V lost 3 bases to trimming and J lost 2 bases; unmatched junction nucleotides: 6. Germline V lookup: CDR1 DFQATT, CDR2 SNEGSKA (reference sequence). CDR3 nucleotide sequence: TGCAGTGCTAGTAGGACTAGCGGGATATTCACAGATACGCAGTATTTT. Translated: CSASRTSGIFTDTQYF.

The chain joins TRBV6-6 to TRBJ1-2; perhaps TRBD1 as D (5 bases). The CDR3 loop spans 15 amino acids. V lost 7 bases, J lost 8 bases, and 23 bases lay in between. Germline CDR1 MNHNY, CDR2 SVGAGI (reference sequence). As DNA, the CDR3 is TGTGCCAGCACACTTACGCAGGGAAGTGTAGGGGGCTACACCTTC. Amino acids: CASTLTQGSVGGYTF.

The chain carries TRBV19 and TRBJ2-5; tentatively, D is TRBD1 (6 bases). The CDR3 length is 14 residues. V gave up 5 bases and J gave up 3 bases, with 13 bases separating them. Germline CDR1 reads LNHDA; CDR2 reads SQIVND (reference sequence). The CDR3 sequence is CASSLVSGEETQYF. In DNA form, the CDR3 reads TGTGCCAGTAGTCTCGTCTCAGGGGAAGAGACCCAGTACTTC. The variable domain in full, completed from reference TRBV19 and TRBJ2-5, reads DGGITQSPKYLFRKEGQNVTLSCEQNLNHDAMYWYRQDPGQGLRLIYYSQIVNDFQKGDIAEGYSVSREKKESFPLTVTSAQKNPTAFYLCASSLVSGEETQYFGPGTRLLVL.

The chain has TRBV25-1 and TRBJ1-4; maybe TRBD1 (5 bases). The length of the CDR3 is 13 residues. Per the germline V gene, CDR1 is MGHDK and CDR2 is SYGVNS. Deletions cut 2 bases from V and 8 bases from J, with 9 bases between. The CDR3 coding sequence is TGTGCCAGCAGTGAAGGGGGGAGGGAAAAACTGTTTTTT. The encoded protein is CASSEGGREKLFF.

V usage is TRBV6-2 or TRBV6-3 and J usage is TRBJ1-2; D gene uncertain. CDR1 is MNHEY and CDR2 is SVGEGT in the germline V gene. The V end was cut by 1 base, the J end by 5 bases, with 11 bases between. The CDR3 totals 14 residues. The DNA of the CDR3 is TGTGCCAGCAGTTACTATGATTTCACTTATGGCTACACCTTC. Residues: CASSYYDFTYGYTF.

This clone has a single count. The V call is TRBV3-1 (or the pseudogene TRBV3-2), the J call TRBJ1-2; D is undetermined. Germline V gene sequence: CDR1 LGHDT, CDR2 YNNKEL (reference sequence). The CDR3 loop spans 14 amino acids. The germline V and J ends were trimmed by 3 bases and 4 bases, with 12 bases remaining between them. CDR3 protein: CASSQNDGGYGYTF. The CDR3 DNA follows: TGTGCCAGCAGCCAGAACGACGGAGGCTATGGCTACACCTTC.

V and J are TRBV18 and TRBJ1-1; weak D call: TRBD1 (5 bases). Germline assignment: CDR1 KGHSH and CDR2 LQKENI. The CDR3 extends over 12 amino acids. The V and J ends lost 6 bases and 7 bases respectively, with 12 bases between them. The CDR3 loop is CASSQTEIEAFF. Written as DNA, the CDR3 is TGTGCCAGCTCGCAGACAGAAATTGAAGCTTTCTTT.

The rearrangement links TRBV6-5 to TRBJ1-2; D unresolved. This CDR3 has 14 amino acids. Between the trimmed V and J ends, which lost 7 bases and 2 bases, there was a span of 14 bases. Looked up from germline, CDR1 is MNHEY and CDR2 is SVGAGI. CDR3 bases: TGTGCCAGCAATTATCCGTTAGCCAACTATGGCTACACCTTC. The encoded protein is CASNYPLANYGYTF.

V gene TRBV7-2 combines with J gene TRBJ2-5; 8 bases are shared with TRBD1. Germline V gene lookup returns CDR1 SGHTA and CDR2 FQGNSA. With 8 bases clipped from V and 9 bases from J, the junction kept 11 bases outside the gene matches. The CDR3 runs 13 residues. The DNA for the CDR3 is TGTGCCAGCGGATGGACAGGGTTGGAGTCCCAGTACTTC. Translating it yields CASGWTGLESQYF.

This chain joins TRBV7-6 and TRBJ2-1; the match to TRBD2 covers 12 bases. Germline V gene sequence: CDR1 SGHVS, CDR2 FNYEAQ. V lost 3 bases to trimming and J lost 3 bases; unmatched junction nucleotides: 3. CDR3 size: 16 residues. The DNA of the CDR3 is TGTGCCAGCAGCTTGACTAGCGGGAGTAACTACAATGAGCAGTTCTTC. Translated: CASSLTSGSNYNEQFF.

The V call is TRBV5-8, the J call TRBJ1-2, with a possible D match to TRBD1 (6 bases). Trimming stripped 5 bases from V and 3 bases from J, with 20 bases between. Germline values: CDR1 SGHTS, CDR2 YDEGEE. The CDR3 contains 16 residues. As DNA, the CDR3 is TGTGCCAGCAGACCTCAGGGGACGATGAGTTACTATGGCTACACCTTC. Its protein product is CASRPQGTMSYYGYTF.

This clone was counted once. The chain combines TRBV29-1 with TRBJ2-7; D perhaps matches TRBD1 (5 bases). V lost 3 bases, J lost 3 bases, and 15 bases lay in between. The CDR3 is 14 amino acids. Germline V lookup: CDR1 SQVTM, CDR2 ANQGSEA. The CDR3 here is CSVDAGISGYEQYF. The CDR3 DNA follows: TGCAGCGTTGACGCAGGGATTTCAGGCTACGAGCAGTACTTC.

The rearrangement joins TRBV5-5 to TRBJ2-7; possibly TRBD2 for D (5 bases). Per germline, CDR1 SGHKS and CDR2 YYEKEE (reference sequence). V was clipped by 0 bases and J by 0 bases, with 7 bases between them. The CDR3 loop spans 14 amino acids. The CDR3 spells CASSLVGSSYEQYF. The CDR3 nucleotides are TGTGCCAGCAGCTTGGTGGGGAGCTCCTACGAGCAGTACTTC.

CDR3: CASSLGRADTSYEQYF. The CDR3 DNA sequence: TGTGCCAGCAGCTTAGGGCGCGCGGACACCTCCTACGAGCAGTACTTC. The chain links TRBV5-8 to TRBJ2-7, with D possibly matching TRBD1 (5 bases). Germline-derived CDR1 and CDR2 are SGHTS and YDEGEE. The CDR3 is 16 amino acids. Trimming removed 2 bases from V and 0 bases from J, with 15 bases in between.

The chain couples TRBV7-2 to TRBJ1-1; a weak D match, TRBD1 (5 bases). Germline-derived CDR1 and CDR2 are SGHTA and FQGNSA. There are 14 residues in the CDR3. Between the trimmed V and J ends, which lost 5 bases and 1 base, there was a span of 11 bases. CDR3 sequence (DNA): TGTGCCAGCAGCCCAAATACAGGGAACACTGAAGCTTTCTTT. Residues: CASSPNTGNTEAFF.

This chain links TRBV24-1 with TRBJ1-1; D is uncertain. The CDR3 runs 13 residues. Trimming shortened V by 2 bases and J by 6 bases, and 9 bases separated the two germline ends. From germline, CDR1 is KGHDR and CDR2 SFDVKD. In DNA form, the CDR3 reads TGTGCCACCAGTGATTCGGGGAGCGCTGAAGCTTTCTTT. Residues: CATSDSGSAEAFF.

The rearrangement links TRBV2 to TRBJ2-7, with 11 bases identical to TRBD2. V was pared by 7 bases and J by 0 bases, with 11 bases of the junction left unmatched. The CDR3 is 17 residues long. Per the germline V gene, CDR1 is SNHLY and CDR2 is FYNNEI. CDR3 DNA: TGTGCCAGCAACGGGAGGGTTAGCGGGAGGGCCTCCTACGAGCAGTACTTC. As protein: CASNGRVSGRASYEQYF.

This clone has ten or more counts. This chain connects TRBV3-1 (or the pseudogene TRBV3-2) to TRBJ2-4; tentatively, D is TRBD2 (5 bases). CDR1 and CDR2 (germline): LGHDT, YNNKEL (reference sequence). The ends were cut back, 1 base at V and 1 base at J, with 11 bases in the middle. This CDR3 region has 16 residues. The CDR3 region has the DNA TGTGCCAGCAGCCAAGCGGGAAGTGGGGCCAAAAACATTCAGTACTTC. It specifies CASSQAGSGAKNIQYF.

This chain uses TRBV5-5 with TRBJ1-1; D possibly corresponds to TRBD1 (5 bases). CDR1 and CDR2 (germline): SGHKS, YYEKEE (reference sequence). V gave up 4 bases and J gave up 0 bases, with 7 bases separating them. This CDR3 has 13 amino acids. This CDR3 reads CASSLTVNTEAFF. CDR3 DNA sequence: TGTGCCAGCAGCCTGACAGTGAACACTGAAGCTTTCTTT.

V is TRBV6-2 or TRBV6-3 and J is TRBJ2-7; 7 positions agree with TRBD1. Germline-derived CDR1 and CDR2 are MNHEY and SVGEGT. The CDR3 length is 13 residues. V shed 2 bases, J shed 4 bases, and the junction held 2 bases outside the gene matches. The CDR3 spells CASSYVRGYEQYF. DNA of the CDR3: TGTGCCAGCAGTTACGTCAGGGGGTACGAGCAGTACTTC.

The V gene is TRBV15, the J gene TRBJ1-1, with D perhaps TRBD1 (6 bases). Between the trimmed V and J ends, which lost 1 base and 1 base, there was a span of 10 bases. Per the germline V gene, CDR1 is LNHNV and CDR2 is YYDKDF (reference sequence). This CDR3 region has 15 residues. CDR3 in DNA: TGTGCCACCAGCAGAGCTTCGGGACAGAACACTGAAGCTTTCTTT. Residues: CATSRASGQNTEAFF.

The chain has TRBV7-9 and TRBJ1-1, with 8 bases identical to TRBD1. Per germline, CDR1 SEHNR and CDR2 FQNEAQ (reference sequence). The V and J ends lost 2 bases and 1 base, in that order; junction bases with no gene match: 3. This CDR3 spans 15 amino acids. CDR3 region: CASSLMGQANTEAFF. The CDR3 region has the DNA TGTGCCAGCAGCTTAATGGGACAGGCGAACACTGAAGCTTTCTTT. The entire variable domain, with the rest obtained from reference TRBV7-9 and TRBJ1-1, is as follows: DTGVSQNPRHKITKRGQNVTFRCDPISEHNRLYWYRQTLGQGPEFLTYFQNEAQLEKSRLLSDRFSAERPKGSFSTLEIQRTEQGDSAMYLCASSLMGQANTEAFFGQGTRLTVV.

The J gene is TRBJ1-2, the V gene TRBV5-1; D may be TRBD1 (5 bases). Deletions cut 4 bases from V and 0 bases from J, with 7 bases between. Germline CDR1 and CDR2: SGHRS and YFSETQ. The length of the CDR3 is 13 residues. This chain's CDR3 is CASSPQANYGYTF. CDR3 nucleotide sequence: TGCGCCAGCAGCCCACAGGCTAACTATGGCTACACCTTC.